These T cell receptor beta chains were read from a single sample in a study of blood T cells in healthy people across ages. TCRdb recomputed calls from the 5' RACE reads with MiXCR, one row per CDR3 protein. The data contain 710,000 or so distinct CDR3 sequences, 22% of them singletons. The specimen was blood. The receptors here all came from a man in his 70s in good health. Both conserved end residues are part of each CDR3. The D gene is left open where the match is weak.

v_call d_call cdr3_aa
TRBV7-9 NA CASSSWGRDEQFF
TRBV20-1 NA CSARWTFIDEQFF
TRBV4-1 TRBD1 CASSQERTGTLLLNTEAFF
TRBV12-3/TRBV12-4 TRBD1 CASSFRAGTGGWGNEKLFF
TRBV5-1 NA CASSSGETDTQYF
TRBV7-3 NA CASSPSSNRFNFPSSCNEQFF
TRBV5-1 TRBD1 CASSVGTGLYGYTF
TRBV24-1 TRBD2 CATSDGVSGRIGNEQFF
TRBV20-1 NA CSAVLGGNNEQFF
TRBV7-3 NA CASTRGSGELFF
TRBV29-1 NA CSVRAGVVGEQFF
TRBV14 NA CASSQVRGNTQYF
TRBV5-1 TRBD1 CASSPGQGSLNEQFF
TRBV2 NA CASSVVSYNEQFF
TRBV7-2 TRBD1 CAPSLDVGTGWSGANVLTF
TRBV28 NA CASSLVPRGMNTEAFF
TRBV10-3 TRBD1 CAISDPGQVFLEQYF
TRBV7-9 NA CASSPNRSGELFF
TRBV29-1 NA CSARGGDQETQYF
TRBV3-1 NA CASSQSERRGTIYF
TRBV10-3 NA CAISLGTTSGANVLTF
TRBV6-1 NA CASSALSSGTDTQYF
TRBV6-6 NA CASTQGIGLNTEAFF
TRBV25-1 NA CASSSTVSRNEQFF
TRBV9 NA CASSVGGAHGTDTQYF